The next 8 T cell receptor beta chains were all read from a single sample in a study of cytomegalovirus exposure and HLA in healthy donors. The PCR had 60 Vbeta and 13 Jbeta primers. Produced via immunoSEQ multiplex PCR; TCRdb's table is partial and in-frame only. There are under 300,000 clones in the sample; just over 85% occur only once, and 3% to 4% lies in the top ten. Specimen: PBMCs. The source is a man in his forties or fifties in good health and CMV-seropositive.

The chain combines TRBV7-9 with TRBJ1-2; TRBD1 might be the D (5 bases). Trimming left V 8 bases short and J 6 bases short, with 25 bases between. The germline gives CDR1 SEHNR, CDR2 FQNEAQ (reference sequence). The CDR3 length is 16 residues. The DNA for the CDR3 is TGTGCCAGCGCCCCTCCAAGGGTACGGGGCGGGAATGGCTACACCTTC. Its translation is CASAPPRVRGGNGYTF.

The chain employs TRBV5-1 and TRBJ2-1; the match to TRBD2 covers 8 bases. Germline lookup yields CDR1 SGHRS and CDR2 YFSETQ. The CDR3 is 18 amino acids. After removal of 4 bases from V and 1 base from J, the junction contained 13 bases not matched to a gene. This chain's CDR3 is CASSPPRGGGLSYNEQFF. DNA of the CDR3: TGCGCCAGCAGCCCTCCTCGGGGGGGAGGGCTTTCCTACAATGAGCAGTTCTTC.

This clone has a single count. This chain links TRBV28 with TRBJ2-2, with a possible D match to TRBD1 (6 bases). The CDR3 totals 13 residues. V shed 6 bases and J shed 7 bases, with 12 bases lying between them. Germline lookup yields CDR1 MDHEN and CDR2 SYDVKM. CDR3 nucleotides: TGTGCCAGCAGCTACAGGGAAGGCGGGGAGCTGTTTTTT. Translation gives CASSYREGGELFF.

V and J are TRBV7-9 and TRBJ2-1; 8 positions agree with TRBD2. The length of the CDR3 is 15 residues. Germline CDR1 and CDR2: SEHNR and FQNEAQ (reference sequence). Unmatched junction bases numbered 8, after V lost 7 bases and J lost 3 bases. The CDR3 spells CASNSAGVSYNEQFF. CDR3 coding DNA: TGTGCCAGCAACTCAGCGGGAGTCAGCTACAATGAGCAGTTCTTC.

This chain connects TRBV2 to TRBJ1-1; the match to TRBD1 covers 10 bases. CDR3 length: 14 residues. Germline CDR1 SNHLY, CDR2 FYNNEI. V lost 4 bases, J lost 7 bases, and 6 bases stayed unmatched. CDR3 amino acids: CASSADRGQDEAFF. As DNA, the CDR3 is TGTGCCAGCAGTGCTGACAGGGGGCAAGATGAAGCTTTCTTT.

V usage is TRBV19 and J usage is TRBJ2-5; 7 bases are a match to TRBD2. The CDR3 consists of 16 residues. Losses at the gene ends were 6 bases for V and 2 bases for J; bases not matched to a gene: 12. Germline V CDR1 and CDR2: LNHDA, SQIVND (reference sequence). The CDR3 loop is CASSPLEGGSQETQYF. CDR3 in DNA: TGTGCCAGTAGCCCGCTGGAGGGCGGGAGTCAAGAGACCCAGTACTTC.

The chain is built from TRBV7-2 and TRBJ2-1, with a tentative D call TRBD2 (5 bases). The CDR3 is made up of 15 amino acids. Between the trimmed V and J ends, which lost 1 base and 2 bases, there was a span of 9 bases. Germline CDR1 is SGHTA and CDR2 is FQGNSA. CDR3 bases: TGTGCCAGCAGCTTAGGGGTCGGGACCTACAATGAGCAGTTCTTC. It translates to CASSLGVGTYNEQFF.

V gene TRBV6-1 combines with J gene TRBJ1-3; D call uncertain. Germline V gives CDR1 MNHNS, CDR2 SASEGT. V was shortened by 5 bases and J by 0 bases, with 11 bases between the two germline ends. The CDR3 consists of 15 residues. Here the CDR3 DNA reads TGTGCCAGCAGTATTCAGCGGAGCTCTGGAAACACCATATATTTT. Its protein product is CASSIQRSSGNTIYF.